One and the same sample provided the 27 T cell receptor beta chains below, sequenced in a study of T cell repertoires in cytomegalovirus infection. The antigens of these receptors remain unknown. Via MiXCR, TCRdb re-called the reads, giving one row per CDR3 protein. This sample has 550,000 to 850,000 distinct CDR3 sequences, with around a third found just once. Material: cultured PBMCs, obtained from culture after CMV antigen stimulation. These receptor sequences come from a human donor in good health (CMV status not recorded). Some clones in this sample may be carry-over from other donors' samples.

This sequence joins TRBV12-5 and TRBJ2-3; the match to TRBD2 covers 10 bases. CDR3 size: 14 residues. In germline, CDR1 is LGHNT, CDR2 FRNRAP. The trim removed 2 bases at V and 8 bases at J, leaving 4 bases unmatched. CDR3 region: CASGLSSGSATQYF. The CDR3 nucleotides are TGTGCTAGTGGTTTGTCTAGCGGGAGCGCTACGCAGTATTTT.

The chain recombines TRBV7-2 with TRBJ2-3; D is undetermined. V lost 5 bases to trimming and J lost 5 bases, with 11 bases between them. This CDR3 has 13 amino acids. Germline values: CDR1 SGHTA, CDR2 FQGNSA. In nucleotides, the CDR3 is TGTGCCAGCAGCCCAGCCGGTAGAGATACGCAGTATTTT. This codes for CASSPAGRDTQYF.

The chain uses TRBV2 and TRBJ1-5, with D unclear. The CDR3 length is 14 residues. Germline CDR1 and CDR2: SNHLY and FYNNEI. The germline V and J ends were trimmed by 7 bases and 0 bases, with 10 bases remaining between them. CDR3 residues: CASKRTDSNQPQHF. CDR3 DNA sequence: TGTGCCAGCAAACGCACGGATAGCAATCAGCCCCAGCATTTT. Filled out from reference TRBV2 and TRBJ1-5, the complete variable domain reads EPEVTQTPSHQVTQMGQEVILRCVPISNHLYFYWYRQILGQKVEFLVSFYNNEISEKSEIFDDQFSVERPDGSNFTLKIRSTKLEDSAMYFCASKRTDSNQPQHFGDGTRLSIL.

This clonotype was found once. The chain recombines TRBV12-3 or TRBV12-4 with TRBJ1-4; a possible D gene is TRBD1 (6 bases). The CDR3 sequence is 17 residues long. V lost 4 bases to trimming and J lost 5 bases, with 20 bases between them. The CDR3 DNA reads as TGTGCCAGCAGTTCCCCGCCCTCGGCAGGGGACAATGAAAAACTGTTTTTT. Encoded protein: CASSSPPSAGDNEKLFF.

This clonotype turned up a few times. CDR3 DNA: TGTGCCAGTAGTATAGCTGATAACCTCTACGAGCAGTACTTC. It codes for CASSIADNLYEQYF. The chain joins TRBV19 to TRBJ2-7; no clear D. The CDR3 runs to 14 residues. With 1 base removed from V and 3 bases from J, the gap between germline ends came to 10 bases. The V gene's germline CDR1 is LNHDA and CDR2 SQIVND (reference sequence).

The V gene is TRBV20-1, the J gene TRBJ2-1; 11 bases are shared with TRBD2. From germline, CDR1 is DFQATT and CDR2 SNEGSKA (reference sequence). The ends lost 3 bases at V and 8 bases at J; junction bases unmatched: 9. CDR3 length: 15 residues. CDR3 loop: CSARDTSGGNHEQFF. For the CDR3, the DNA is TGCAGTGCTAGGGATACTAGCGGGGGCAACCATGAGCAGTTCTTC.

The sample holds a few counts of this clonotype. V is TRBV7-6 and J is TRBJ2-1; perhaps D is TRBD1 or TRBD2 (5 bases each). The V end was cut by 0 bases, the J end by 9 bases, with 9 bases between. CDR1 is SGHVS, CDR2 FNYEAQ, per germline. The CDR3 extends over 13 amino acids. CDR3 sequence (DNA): TGTGCCAGCAGCTTAGCCCTAGGGACTGAGCAGTTCTTC. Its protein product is CASSLALGTEQFF.

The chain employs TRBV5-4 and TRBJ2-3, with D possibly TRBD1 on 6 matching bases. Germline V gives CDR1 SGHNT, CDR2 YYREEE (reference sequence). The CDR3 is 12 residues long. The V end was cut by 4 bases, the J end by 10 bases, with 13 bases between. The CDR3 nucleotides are TGTGCCAGCAGCCTCCAGGGGAATCCGCAGTATTTT. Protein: CASSLQGNPQYF.

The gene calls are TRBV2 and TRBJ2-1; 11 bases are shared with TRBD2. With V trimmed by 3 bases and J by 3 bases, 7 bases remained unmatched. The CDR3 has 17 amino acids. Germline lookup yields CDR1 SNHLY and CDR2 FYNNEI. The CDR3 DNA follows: TGTGCCAGCAGTGAGGTAGCGGGGGGGCCTCGCTACAATGAGCAGTTCTTC. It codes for CASSEVAGGPRYNEQFF.

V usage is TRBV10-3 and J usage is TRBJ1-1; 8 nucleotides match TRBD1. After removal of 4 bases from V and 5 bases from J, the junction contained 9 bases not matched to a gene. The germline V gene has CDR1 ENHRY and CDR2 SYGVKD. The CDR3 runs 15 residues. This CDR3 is CAISGTGSVDTEAFF. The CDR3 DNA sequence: TGTGCCATCAGTGGGACAGGGTCGGTCGATACTGAAGCTTTCTTT.

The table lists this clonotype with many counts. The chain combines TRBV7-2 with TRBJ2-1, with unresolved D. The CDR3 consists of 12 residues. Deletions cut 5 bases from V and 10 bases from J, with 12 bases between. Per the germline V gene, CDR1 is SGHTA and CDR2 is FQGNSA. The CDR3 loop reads CASSPRVSEQFF. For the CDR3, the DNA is TGTGCCAGCAGCCCGAGAGTGTCAGAGCAGTTCTTC.

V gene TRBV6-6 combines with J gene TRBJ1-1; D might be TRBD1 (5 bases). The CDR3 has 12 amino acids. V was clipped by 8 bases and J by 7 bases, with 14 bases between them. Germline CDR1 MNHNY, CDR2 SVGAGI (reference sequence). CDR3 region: CASSQWRGEAFF. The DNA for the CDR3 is TGTGCCAGCTCTCAGTGGAGGGGTGAAGCTTTCTTT.

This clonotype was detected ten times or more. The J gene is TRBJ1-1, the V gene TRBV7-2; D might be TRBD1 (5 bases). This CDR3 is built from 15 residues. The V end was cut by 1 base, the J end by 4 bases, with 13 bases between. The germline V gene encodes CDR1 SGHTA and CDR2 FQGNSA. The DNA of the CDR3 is TGTGCCAGCAGCTTAGTACCGGCGGGGACCACTGAAGCTTTCTTT. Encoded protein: CASSLVPAGTTEAFF.

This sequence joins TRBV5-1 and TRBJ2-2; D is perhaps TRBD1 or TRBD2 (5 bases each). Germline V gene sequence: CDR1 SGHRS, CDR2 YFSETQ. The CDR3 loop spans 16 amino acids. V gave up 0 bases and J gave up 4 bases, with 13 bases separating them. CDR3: CASSLERDGGTGELFF. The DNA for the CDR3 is TGCGCCAGCAGCTTGGAAAGGGACGGCGGCACCGGGGAGCTGTTTTTT.

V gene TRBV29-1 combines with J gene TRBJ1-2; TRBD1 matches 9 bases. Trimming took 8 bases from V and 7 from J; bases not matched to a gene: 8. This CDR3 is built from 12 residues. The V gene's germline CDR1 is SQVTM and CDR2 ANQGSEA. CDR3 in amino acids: CSTGQGLGGYTF. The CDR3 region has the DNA TGCAGCACGGGACAGGGACTCGGTGGCTACACCTTC. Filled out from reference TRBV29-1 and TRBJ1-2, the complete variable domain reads SAVISQKPSRDICQRGTSLTIQCQVDSQVTMMFWYRQQPGQSLTLIATANQGSEATYESGFVIDKFPISRPNLTFSTLTVSNMSPEDSSIYLCSTGQGLGGYTFGSGTRLTVV.

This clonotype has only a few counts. Here the CDR3 reads CASSVSFRGPNSGANVLTF. The CDR3 DNA is TGTGCCAGCAGTGTCTCCTTCAGGGGGCCCAACTCTGGGGCCAACGTCCTGACTTTC. The chain joins TRBV2 to TRBJ2-6, with TRBD1 matching 8 bases. The CDR3 contains 19 residues. Trimming removed 4 bases from V and 0 bases from J; junction bases left unmatched: 11. Germline V CDR1 and CDR2: SNHLY, FYNNEI.

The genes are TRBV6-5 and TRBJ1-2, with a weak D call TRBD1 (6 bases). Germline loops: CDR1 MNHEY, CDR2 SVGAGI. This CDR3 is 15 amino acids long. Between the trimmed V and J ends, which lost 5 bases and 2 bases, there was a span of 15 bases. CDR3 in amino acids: CASSTYREGNYGYTF. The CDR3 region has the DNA TGTGCCAGCAGTACCTACAGGGAAGGGAACTATGGCTACACCTTC.

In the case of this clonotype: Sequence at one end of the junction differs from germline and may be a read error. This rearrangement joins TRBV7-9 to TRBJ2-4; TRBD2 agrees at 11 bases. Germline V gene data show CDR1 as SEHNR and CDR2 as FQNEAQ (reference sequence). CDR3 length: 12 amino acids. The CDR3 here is CASSLVLAGVSF. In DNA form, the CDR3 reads TGTGCCAGCAGCTTAGTACTAGCGGGAGTGTCCTTC.

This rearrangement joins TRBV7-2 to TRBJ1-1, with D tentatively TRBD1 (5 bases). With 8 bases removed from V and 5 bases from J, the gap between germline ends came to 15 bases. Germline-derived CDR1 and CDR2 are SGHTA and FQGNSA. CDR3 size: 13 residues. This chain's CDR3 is CASCYRGSTEAFF. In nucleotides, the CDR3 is TGTGCCAGCTGCTACCGGGGGAGTACTGAAGCTTTCTTT.

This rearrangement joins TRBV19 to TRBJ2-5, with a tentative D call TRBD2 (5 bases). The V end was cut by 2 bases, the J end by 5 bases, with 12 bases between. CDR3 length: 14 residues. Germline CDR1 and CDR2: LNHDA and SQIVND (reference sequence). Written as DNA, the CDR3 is TGTGCCAGTAGTATAACACTGTCGGGGGAGACCCAGTACTTC. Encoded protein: CASSITLSGETQYF.

CDR3 loop: CASSLASVPLANTGELFF. The CDR3 region has the DNA TGTGCCAGCAGCTTGGCCAGCGTACCCCTAGCGAACACCGGGGAGCTGTTTTTT. This chain links TRBV5-5 with TRBJ2-2; D gene uncertain. V was clipped by 0 bases and J by 0 bases, with 15 bases between them. The CDR3 has 18 amino acids. Germline V CDR1 and CDR2: SGHKS, YYEKEE (reference sequence).

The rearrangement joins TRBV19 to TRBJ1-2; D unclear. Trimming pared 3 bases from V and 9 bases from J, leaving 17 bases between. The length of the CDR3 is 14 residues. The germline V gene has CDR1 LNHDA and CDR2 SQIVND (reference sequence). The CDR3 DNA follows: TGTGCCAGTAGTATTCGCTACCAGGAGTGGAGCTACACCTTC. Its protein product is CASSIRYQEWSYTF.

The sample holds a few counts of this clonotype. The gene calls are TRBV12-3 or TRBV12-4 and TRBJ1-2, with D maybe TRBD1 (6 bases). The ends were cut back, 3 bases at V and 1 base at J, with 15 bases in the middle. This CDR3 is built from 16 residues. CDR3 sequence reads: CASSFLTGWNNYGYTF. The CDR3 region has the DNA TGTGCCAGCAGTTTCTTGACAGGATGGAATAACTATGGCTACACCTTC.

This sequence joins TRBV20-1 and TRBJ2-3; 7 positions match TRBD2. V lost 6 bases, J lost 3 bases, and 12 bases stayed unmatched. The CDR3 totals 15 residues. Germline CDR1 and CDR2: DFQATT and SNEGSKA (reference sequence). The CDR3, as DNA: TGCAGTGCCGACCCCGGACTAGTGGTGACAGATACGCAGTATTTT. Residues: CSADPGLVVTDTQYF.

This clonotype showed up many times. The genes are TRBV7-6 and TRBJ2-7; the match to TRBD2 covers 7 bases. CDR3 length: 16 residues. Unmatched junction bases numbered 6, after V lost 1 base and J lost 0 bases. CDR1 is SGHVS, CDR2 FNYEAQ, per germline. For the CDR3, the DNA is TGTGCCAGCAGCTTAGGGCGTAGCGGGTCCTCCTACGAGCAGTACTTC. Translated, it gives CASSLGRSGSSYEQYF.

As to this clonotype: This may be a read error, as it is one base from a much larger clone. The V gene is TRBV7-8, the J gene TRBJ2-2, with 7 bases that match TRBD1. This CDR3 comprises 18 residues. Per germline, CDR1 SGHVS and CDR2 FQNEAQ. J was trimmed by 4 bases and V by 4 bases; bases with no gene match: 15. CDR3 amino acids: CASSSEGALGLGTGELFF. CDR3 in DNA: TGTGCCAGCAGCTCCGAGGGGGCGCTGGGTCTGGGCACCGGGGAGCTGTTTTTT.

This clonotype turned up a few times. Written as DNA, the CDR3 is TGTGCCAGCAGTGGACCCCTTCAAGAGACCCAGTACTTC. It translates to CASSGPLQETQYF. The chain couples TRBV6-2 or TRBV6-3 to TRBJ2-5; no definite D call. The length of the CDR3 is 13 residues. V was pared by 5 bases and J by 2 bases, with 9 bases between. Germline lookup yields CDR1 MNHEY and CDR2 SVGEGT.